This passage covers 17 T cell receptor beta chains from one sample sequenced in a study of CD8 T cells in ankylosing spondylitis. MiXCR, run by TCRdb on the 5' RACE reads, gives a single entry per CDR3 protein. The table records around 280,000 distinct CDR3 sequences, around 18% of them present only once. The sample comprised blood, either unsorted or a sorted T cell fraction (not recorded which). These TCRs come from a male donor with ankylosing spondylitis or in good health (not recorded which).

This clonotype has at least ten counts. The chain has TRBV7-6 and TRBJ1-3; a possible D gene is TRBD1 (5 bases). V lost 2 bases, J lost 0 bases, and 8 bases lay in between. The length of the CDR3 is 15 residues. Germline V lookup: CDR1 SGHVS, CDR2 FNYEAQ. The CDR3 coding sequence is TGTGCCAGCAGCTTATCGGGGGGCTCTGGAAACACCATATATTTT. Its translation: CASSLSGGSGNTIYF.

This clonotype was detected once. The rearrangement uses TRBV28 and TRBJ2-1, with D possibly called TRBD1 or TRBD2 (5 bases each). With 5 bases removed from V and 2 bases from J, the gap between germline ends came to 13 bases. Germline V CDR1 and CDR2: MDHEN, SYDVKM. The CDR3 has 15 residues. This CDR3 reads CASSSRDGAYNEQFF. The DNA of the CDR3 is TGTGCCAGCAGTAGTAGGGACGGCGCCTACAATGAGCAGTTCTTC. The entire variable domain, with the rest obtained from reference TRBV28 and TRBJ2-1, is as follows: DVKVTQSSRYLVKRTGEKVFLECVQDMDHENMFWYRQDPGLGLRLIYFSYDVKMKEKGDIPEGYSVSREKKERFSLILESASTNQTSMYLCASSSRDGAYNEQFFGPGTRLTVL.

This clonotype was detected only a few times. The chain is built from TRBV28 and TRBJ2-7; TRBD1 is a possible D gene (6 bases). The V gene lost 6 bases and the J gene lost 5 bases, with 17 bases spanning the gap. The V gene's germline CDR1 is MDHEN and CDR2 SYDVKM. This CDR3 is 14 amino acids long. This CDR3 reads CASSRGQIFHEQYV. The CDR3 DNA follows: TGTGCCAGCAGCCGAGGACAGATTTTCCACGAGCAGTACGTC.

The rearrangement links TRBV4-2 to TRBJ2-1, with 8 bases matching TRBD1. Trimming at V came to 0 bases and at J to 9 bases, leaving 13 bases not matched to a gene. The CDR3 is 17 residues long. Germline V gene data show CDR1 as LGHNA and CDR2 as YNFKEQ. CDR3 sequence: CASSQDRQGASLCEQFF. Written as DNA, the CDR3 is TGTGCCAGCAGCCAAGATCGCCAGGGGGCGTCCCTTTGTGAGCAGTTCTTC.

The rearrangement uses TRBV27 and TRBJ2-7; either TRBD1 or TRBD2 may fit D (5 bases each). This CDR3 is 13 amino acids long. Trimming stripped 5 bases from V and 3 bases from J, with 11 bases between. Germline assignment: CDR1 MNHEY and CDR2 SMNVEV (reference sequence). CDR3 coding DNA: TGTGCCAGCAGTCCCCGAGGGGTCTACGAGCAGTACGTC. Protein product: CASSPRGVYEQYV.

This chain joins TRBV6-4 and TRBJ1-1; no reliable D call. Trimming pared 2 bases from V and 3 bases from J, leaving 10 bases between. CDR1 and CDR2 (germline): MRHNA, SNTAGT. The CDR3 is 14 residues long. Here the CDR3 DNA reads TGTGCCAGCAGTGACCCAGTAAGCGACACTGAAGCTTTCTTT. Protein sequence: CASSDPVSDTEAFF.

The chain recombines TRBV5-1 with TRBJ2-1, with D tentatively TRBD1 (5 bases). The CDR3 length is 14 residues. Between the trimmed V and J ends, which lost 4 bases and 10 bases, there was a span of 18 bases. The germline gives CDR1 SGHRS, CDR2 YFSETQ. The CDR3 region has the DNA TGCGCCAGCAGCCATAGTGGGGCACAATGGGAGCAGTTCTTC. Residues: CASSHSGAQWEQFF.

The chain couples TRBV27 to TRBJ1-5; TRBD1 agrees at 10 bases. With V trimmed by 4 bases and J by 4 bases, 4 bases remained unmatched. CDR1 and CDR2 (germline): MNHEY, SMNVEV (reference sequence). There are 15 residues in the CDR3. CDR3 amino acids: CASSSGQGMNQPQHF. CDR3 nucleotide sequence: TGTGCCAGCAGTTCGGGACAGGGGATGAATCAGCCCCAGCATTTT.

This clonotype has a count of ten or more. The chain joins TRBV12-3 or TRBV12-4 to TRBJ2-1; 7 positions agree with TRBD2. V was clipped by 2 bases and J by 5 bases; unmatched bases: 6. CDR3 length: 15 amino acids. The CDR3 spells CASSLWGGPHNEQFF. Written as DNA, the CDR3 is TGTGCCAGCAGTTTATGGGGGGGACCACACAATGAGCAGTTCTTC.

The chain uses TRBV10-3 and TRBJ2-2, with 9 bases lining up with TRBD1. This CDR3 has 14 residues. Trimming at V came to 7 bases and at J to 5 bases, leaving 5 bases not matched to a gene. The germline CDR1 and CDR2 sequences are ENHRY and SYGVKD. The CDR3 is CAITSGQGTGELFF. In DNA, the CDR3 is TGTGCCATCACCTCGGGACAGGGAACCGGGGAGCTGTTTTTT.

This clonotype was detected a few times. The chain is built from TRBV15 and TRBJ2-1; a possible D gene is TRBD2 (5 bases). V was shortened by 2 bases and J by 9 bases, with 11 bases between the two germline ends. The CDR3 sequence is 13 residues long. Looked up from germline, CDR1 is LNHNV and CDR2 is YYDKDF (reference sequence). The chain's CDR3 is CATSRTQTSEQFF. DNA for the CDR3: TGTGCCACCAGCAGAACACAAACTAGTGAGCAGTTCTTC.

Only a few counts were recorded for this clonotype. This rearrangement joins TRBV28 to TRBJ1-5; D is unresolved. V was pared by 3 bases and J by 3 bases, with 12 bases between. Looked up from germline, CDR1 is MDHEN and CDR2 is SYDVKM. CDR3 size: 15 residues. The CDR3 loop reads CASSFTGIDNQPQHF. The DNA of the CDR3 is TGTGCCAGCAGTTTCACCGGGATCGACAATCAGCCCCAGCATTTT.

This clonotype was picked up many times. The chain carries TRBV20-1 and TRBJ1-1; D uncertain. CDR1 and CDR2 from the germline V gene are DFQATT and SNEGSKA (reference sequence). The V end was cut by 3 bases, the J end by 0 bases, with 5 bases between. This CDR3 region has 12 residues. This CDR3 is CSARGLNTEAFF. The CDR3, as DNA: TGCAGTGCTAGGGGGTTGAACACTGAAGCTTTCTTT.

The chain carries TRBV12-3 or TRBV12-4 and TRBJ2-1; possibly TRBD1 or TRBD2 for D (5 bases each). The CDR3 is 12 amino acids. V lost 8 bases and J 10 bases, leaving 15 bases between the germline ends. The CDR3 DNA follows: TGTGCCAGCCTGGGGGAGCCTGGAGAGCAGTTCTTC. Protein product: CASLGEPGEQFF.

There are a few counts of this clonotype. This chain uses TRBV12-3 or TRBV12-4 with TRBJ1-2, with 9 bases that match TRBD1. Germline trimming cut 6 bases from V and 2 bases from J; bases unmatched to any gene: 1. The CDR3 consists of 13 residues. Written as DNA, the CDR3 is TGTGCCAGCAGGGACAGGGGCAACTATGGCTACACCTTC. Protein sequence: CASRDRGNYGYTF.

The chain combines TRBV28 with TRBJ1-2, with 9 nucleotides matching TRBD1. The germline gives CDR1 MDHEN, CDR2 SYDVKM. The trim removed 8 bases at V and 6 bases at J, leaving 10 bases unmatched. This CDR3 region has 14 residues. The CDR3 DNA follows: TGTGCCAGCGGCTCAGTTGACAGGGGGAATGGCTACACCTTC. Translation gives CASGSVDRGNGYTF.

The J gene is TRBJ2-3, the V gene TRBV10-3; no clear D gene. CDR3 length: 16 amino acids. Trimming removed 0 bases at V and 6 bases at J, with 16 bases between. The germline gives CDR1 ENHRY, CDR2 SYGVKD. This chain's CDR3 is CAISESTRAVMDTQYF. DNA of the CDR3: TGTGCCATCAGTGAGTCGACTCGGGCGGTTATGGATACGCAGTATTTT.